The 22 T cell receptor beta chains presented below share a single source sample, sequenced in a study of blood T cells in healthy people across ages (dated by TCRdb to between 2014 and 2016). The method behind the library was 5' RACE. The sequencing machine was an Illumina HiSeq 2500. A second PCR of roughly 6 to 12 cycles was performed with a sample-barcoded 5' primer and a J-beta primer mix. The public reads were quality trimmed at Q25 with fastp and then assembled into clones with MiXCR by TCRdb, keeping productive beta chains. Records with the same CDR3 protein are collapsed into one entry carrying the most frequent genes and DNA. The sample table shows about 680,000 distinct CDR3 sequences, and 49% are seen once. The top ten clonotypes cover roughly 30% of the sample. The sample taken for sequencing was blood. The receptors stem from a woman aged 60-70 years in good health.

The genes are TRBV7-9 and TRBJ2-1; D not certain. The tail of the sequence fits TRBJ2-7 better, so the J call may be wrong. This CDR3 spans 17 amino acids. Per germline, CDR1 SEHNR and CDR2 FQNEAQ (reference sequence). For the CDR3, the DNA is TGTGCCAGCAGCTTAGGAATGGGAACCCCCTCCTACAATGAGCAGTACTTC. Translating gives CASSLGMGTPSYNEQYF.

On this clonotype itself: A much larger clone lies a single base off, so this may be a read error. The chain has TRBV29-1 and TRBJ1-4; 8 nucleotides align to TRBD1. J lost 13 bases, V lost 1 base, and 5 bases had no gene match. This CDR3 region has 12 residues. Germline-derived CDR1 and CDR2 are SQVTM and ANQGSEA. DNA for the CDR3: TGCAGCGTTGAAGGAGGTACAGGGGGACTGTTTTTT. Amino acids: CSVEGGTGGLFF.

This sequence joins TRBV20-1 and TRBJ2-7, with 7 bases aligning to TRBD1. V dropped 8 bases and J dropped 3; count of bases not matched to a gene: 7. Germline CDR1 reads DFQATT; CDR2 reads SNEGSKA (reference sequence). CDR3 length: 12 amino acids. The CDR3 DNA is TGCAGTTCACGTGGACAGGACTACGAGCAGTACTTC. The encoded protein is CSSRGQDYEQYF.

Turning to this clonotype: A read error is possible here, since a much larger clone lies one base away. V and J are TRBV6-2 or TRBV6-3 and TRBJ2-7, with D maybe TRBD1 (6 bases). Trimming removed 2 bases at V and 5 bases at J, with 22 bases between. CDR3 length: 17 residues. Germline CDR1 reads MNHEY; CDR2 reads SVGEGT. The CDR3 DNA follows: TGTGCCAGCAGTTACCCGGAATTCAGGGGAATGACGAACGAGCAGTACTTC. This codes for CASSYPEFRGMTNEQYF.

This chain uses TRBV5-4 with TRBJ2-2; no clear D gene. CDR1 SGHNT and CDR2 YYREEE come from the germline V gene (reference sequence). The length of the CDR3 is 13 residues. The V end was cut by 0 bases, the J end by 6 bases, with 6 bases between. The DNA for the CDR3 is TGTGCCAGCAGCTTGGAGGGCCCCGGGGAGCTGTTTTTT. Its translation: CASSLEGPGELFF.

The rearrangement links TRBV20-1 to TRBJ2-3, with 8 bases that match TRBD2. Looked up from germline, CDR1 is DFQATT and CDR2 is SNEGSKA (reference sequence). The junction had 6 bases not matched to a gene; V was cut back by 4 bases and J by 6 bases. The CDR3 contains 13 residues. CDR3 loop: CSAMREEGDTQYF. CDR3 nucleotide sequence: TGCAGTGCTATGCGGGAGGAAGGTGATACGCAGTATTTT.

The chain couples TRBV9 to TRBJ2-3; D may be TRBD1 or TRBD2 (5 bases each). With 2 bases removed from V and 5 bases from J, the gap between germline ends came to 12 bases. The germline gives CDR1 SGDLS, CDR2 YYNGEE. This CDR3 is built from 14 residues. DNA of the CDR3: TGTGCCAGCAGCGTCCCACCGAGGGGAGATACGCAGTATTTT. This translates into CASSVPPRGDTQYF. Full variable domain (missing parts from reference TRBV9 and TRBJ2-3): DSGVTQTPKHLITATGQRVTLRCSPRSGDLSVYWYQQSLDQGLQFLIQYYNGEERAKGNILERFSAQQFPDLHSELNLSSLELGDSALYFCASSVPPRGDTQYFGPGTRLTVL.

The J gene is TRBJ1-1, the V gene TRBV4-3, with D unresolved. V lost 0 bases and J lost 5, with 7 bases in between. Germline V lookup: CDR1 LGHNA, CDR2 YSLEER. The CDR3 contains 13 residues. The CDR3 protein is CASSQDLETEAFF. CDR3 bases: TGCGCCAGCAGCCAAGATCTGGAGACTGAAGCTTTCTTT.

As for this clonotype: This may be a read error, as it is one base from a much larger clone. The chain combines TRBV7-2 with TRBJ2-1; D might be TRBD2 (5 bases). This CDR3 comprises 14 residues. Germline-derived CDR1 and CDR2 are SGHTA and FQGNSA. Trimming removed 5 bases from V and 11 bases from J, with 19 bases in between. CDR3 amino acids: CASSEDGNRGKQFF. The CDR3 nucleotides are TGTGCCAGCAGCGAGGACGGGAATCGTGGTAAGCAGTTCTTC.

This chain links TRBV4-3 with TRBJ2-5, with D tentatively TRBD1 (6 bases). CDR1 is LGHNA and CDR2 is YSLEER in the germline V gene. CDR3 length equals 16 residues. Trimming took off 4 bases at V and 0 bases at J, with 15 bases between the two ends. CDR3 residues: CASSPRDTGYQETQYF. In DNA, the CDR3 is TGCGCCAGCAGCCCGAGGGACACGGGGTACCAAGAGACCCAGTACTTC.

This clonotype has at least ten counts. CDR3 DNA sequence: TGCAGTGCAGAACCGGGACTAGGTACCTACGAGCAGTACTTC. Amino acid sequence: CSAEPGLGTYEQYF. This chain uses TRBV20-1 with TRBJ2-7, with TRBD2 identical over 8 bases. Germline V gene data show CDR1 as DFQATT and CDR2 as SNEGSKA (reference sequence). The CDR3 is made up of 14 amino acids. V trimming: 6 bases; J trimming: 2 bases; junction bases outside the gene matches: 9.

This clonotype was observed a handful of times. This rearrangement joins TRBV28 to TRBJ2-5, with D perhaps TRBD1 or TRBD2 (6 bases each). The CDR3 covers 15 residues. With 3 bases removed from V and 5 bases from J, the gap between germline ends came to 16 bases. Germline V gene lookup returns CDR1 MDHEN and CDR2 SYDVKM. CDR3 DNA sequence: TGTGCCAGCAGTTTTAGGGGGGCTCGTGGGGAGACCCAGTACTTC. It yields the protein CASSFRGARGETQYF.

This clonotype is a singleton in its sample. The chain recombines TRBV5-1 with TRBJ2-7; 8 nucleotides match TRBD1. V shed 6 bases, J shed 0 bases, and the junction held 23 bases outside the gene matches. The germline V gene encodes CDR1 SGHRS and CDR2 YFSETQ. The CDR3 has 20 residues. The CDR3 DNA reads as TGCGCCAGCAACCCCTTTAGCAGGGGGACAGGAGGGAGACTCTCCTACGAGCAGTACTTC. Its translation is CASNPFSRGTGGRLSYEQYF.

The chain couples TRBV9 to TRBJ2-5; perhaps TRBD2 as D (6 bases). The CDR3 is 15 amino acids. Germline V gives CDR1 SGDLS, CDR2 YYNGEE. Trimming took 0 bases from V and 11 from J, leaving 20 bases between them. CDR3 sequence: CASSVAKAGRNEQYF. CDR3 bases: TGTGCCAGCAGCGTAGCTAAAGCCGGGAGAAATGAGCAGTACTTC.

The sample holds a few counts of this clonotype. An end of the junction differs from the germline gene, which may be a read error. The chain combines TRBV7-2 with TRBJ2-5; TRBD2 is a possible D gene (5 bases). CDR1 is SGHTA, CDR2 FQGNSA, per germline. This CDR3 comprises 15 residues. CDR3 sequence reads: CASSLVRGSQGTQYF. In DNA, the CDR3 is TGTGCCAGCAGCTTAGTGCGAGGGAGTCAAGGGACCCAGTACTTC. Full variable domain (missing parts from reference TRBV7-2 and TRBJ2-5): GAGVSQSPSNKVTEKGKDVELRCDPISGHTALYWYRQSLGQGLEFLIYFQGNSAPDKSGLPSDRFSAERTGGSVSTLTIQRTQQEDSAVYLCASSLVRGSQGTQYFGPGTRLLVL.

Only one count was recorded for this clonotype. The V call is TRBV10-3, the J call TRBJ1-5, with 8 bases fitting TRBD1. The V gene's germline CDR1 is ENHRY and CDR2 SYGVKD. The CDR3 extends over 15 amino acids. Trimming removed 2 bases from V and 6 bases from J; junction bases left unmatched: 6. CDR3 in DNA: TGTGCCATCAGTGAGAGGACAGGGAGCGTTCAGCCCCAGCATTTT. Its translation: CAISERTGSVQPQHF.

This sequence joins TRBV2 and TRBJ2-1, with 9 bases that match TRBD2. The CDR3 consists of 16 residues. J gave up 4 bases and V 0 bases, and 4 bases lay outside the gene matches. CDR1 is SNHLY, CDR2 FYNNEI, per germline. CDR3 nucleotide sequence: TGTGCCAGCAGTGAAGCGCCGACTAGCGGTTACAATGAGCAGTTCTTC. This codes for CASSEAPTSGYNEQFF.

J is TRBJ2-7 and V is TRBV6-6; TRBD2 matches at 9 bases. Germline-derived CDR1 and CDR2 are MNHNY and SVGAGI (reference sequence). With V trimmed by 8 bases and J by 1 base, 6 bases remained unmatched. The CDR3 contains 14 residues. The CDR3 here is CASGSGSKSYEQYF. CDR3 nucleotides: TGTGCCAGCGGTAGCGGGAGCAAATCCTACGAGCAGTACTTC.

A note on this clonotype: This sequence may be a read error, since a much larger clone differs from it by one base. The gene calls are TRBV7-2 and TRBJ1-2; D not certain. Trimming stripped 5 bases from V and 7 bases from J, with 14 bases between. The CDR3 runs to 13 residues. CDR1 SGHTA and CDR2 FQGNSA come from the germline V gene. The CDR3 reads CASSVGHWGGYTF. The CDR3 nucleotides read TGTGCCAGCAGCGTAGGGCATTGGGGTGGCTACACCTTC.

V is TRBV6-2 or TRBV6-3 and J is TRBJ2-1; D is undetermined. Trimming left V 6 bases short and J 0 bases short, with 12 bases between. Germline V gene data show CDR1 as MNHEY and CDR2 as SVGEGT. The CDR3 is 15 amino acids. The CDR3 coding sequence is TGTGCCAGCAGCCTTCTTGGCGCCTCCTACAATGAGCAGTTCTTC. Protein product: CASSLLGASYNEQFF.

The chain employs TRBV7-2 and TRBJ2-1; TRBD2 aligns across 10 bases. The CDR3 runs to 14 residues. Losses at the gene ends were 6 bases for V and 5 bases for J; bases not matched to a gene: 4. Germline CDR1 SGHTA, CDR2 FQGNSA. The CDR3 region has the DNA TGTGCCAGCAGAGCGGGAGGGTCGAACAATGAGCAGTTCTTC. Protein sequence: CASRAGGSNNEQFF.

This clonotype was counted between two and nine times. The chain links TRBV12-3 or TRBV12-4 to TRBJ2-1; 12 bases agree with TRBD1. The CDR3 runs to 14 residues. The V gene end was trimmed by 7 bases and the J gene end by 8 bases; junction bases not matched to a gene: 6. DNA for the CDR3: TGTGCCAGCAACCGGGACAGGGGGCTCGATGAGCAGTTCTTC. As protein: CASNRDRGLDEQFF.